This T cell receptor (beta chain) was sequenced for a study of siplizumab effects on memory and regulatory T cells. Whole-study results and caveats: Apparently key alloresponse contributors, naive T cells also seemed more diverse than memory cells. Roughly 80-95% of proliferating CD4+ or CD8+ clones defied assignment to a naive or memory phenotype. Tregs that proliferated in siplizumab cultures did not have their suppressive function confirmed.

Germline CDR1 is SEHNR and CDR2 is FQNEAQ (reference sequence). Trimming pared 5 bases from V and 1 base from J, leaving 12 bases between. The CDR3 extends over 15 amino acids. Profiled with immunoSEQ multiplex PCR; TCRdb holds only in-frame clones, not every one. Found here are 37,000 or so clones, around 92% of them singletons; the top ten hold under 0.3%. In this sample, this clone turned up a few times. What it recognizes is unknown. The specimen was naive CD4+ T cells sorted from blood. The clonotype originates from a human donor in good health. V and J are TRBV7-9 and TRBJ1-5; D is unclear. In DNA form, the CDR3 reads TGTGCCAGCAGCGCGGACTGGAGGAGCAATCAGCCCCAGCATTTT. As protein: CASSADWRSNQPQHF.